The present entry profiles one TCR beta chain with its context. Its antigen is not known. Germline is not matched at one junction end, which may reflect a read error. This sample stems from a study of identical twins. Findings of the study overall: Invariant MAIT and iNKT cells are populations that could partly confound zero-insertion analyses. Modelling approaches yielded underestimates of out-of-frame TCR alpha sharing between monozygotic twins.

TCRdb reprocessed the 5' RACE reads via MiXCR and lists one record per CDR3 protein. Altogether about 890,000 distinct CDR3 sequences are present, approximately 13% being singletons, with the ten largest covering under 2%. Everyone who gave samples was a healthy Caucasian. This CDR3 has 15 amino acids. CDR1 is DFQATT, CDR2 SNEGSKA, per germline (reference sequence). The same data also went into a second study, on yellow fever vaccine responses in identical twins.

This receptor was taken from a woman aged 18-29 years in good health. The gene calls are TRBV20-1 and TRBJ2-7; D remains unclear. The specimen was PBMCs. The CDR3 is CCARDLGRGANEQYF. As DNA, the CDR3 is TGCTGTGCTAGAGATCTGGGCCGAGGTGCCAACGAGCAGTACTTC.